The entry that follows covers one TCR beta chain sequence. The tissue used was unsorted bulk material of about 19-34 mg. RNA and DNA were co-extracted from it with the AllPrep DNA/RNA mini kit. This sample was taken from a study of tumor-infiltrating lymphocytes in primary liver carcinoma. Study overall: Patients were both men and women, whose ages ran from 30 to 69 years. Stage T1-T3 N0M0 tumors spanned about 4 to 11 cm.

TCR beta cDNA came from roughly 0.45 ug total RNA, primed with a constant-region primer. Three-round nested multiplex PCR performed with slightly modified ARM-PCR produced the TCR beta libraries. Amplification in the first two PCR rounds was performed using TRBV1-TRBV30 forward primers and a C-beta reverse primer for approximately 10 cycles each. From the multiplex PCR reads, TCRdb called clonotypes with MiXCR, one entry per CDR3 protein. The table includes under 200,000 distinct CDR3 sequences, approximately 80% detected once. Per germline, CDR1 SQVTM and CDR2 ANQGSEA. This CDR3 is built from 14 residues. Between the trimmed V and J ends, which lost 5 bases and 4 bases, there was a span of 16 bases.

Input material: tumor tissue from primary liver carcinoma. The sequence was obtained from a man aged 35 to 55 with primary liver carcinoma and hepatitis B virus infection. The chain combines TRBV29-1 with TRBJ2-3; D could derive from TRBD1 or TRBD2 (6 bases each). This CDR3 is CSVSETGASDTQYF. CDR3 bases: TGCAGCGTTTCCGAGACGGGGGCATCAGATACGCAGTATTTT.